The 18 T cell receptor beta chains below were found in one sample sequenced in a study of T cells after yellow fever vaccination. One entry per CDR3 protein results from TCRdb running MiXCR on the 5' RACE reads. The sample has hundreds of thousands of distinct CDR3 sequences; approximately 6% are singletons. This specimen was PBMCs, taken 5 days after the yellow fever booster vaccination. Source of these receptors: a man under 40 who received the YFV17D yellow fever vaccine.

V usage is TRBV20-1 and J usage is TRBJ2-7; 10 bases agree with TRBD2. The trim removed 5 bases at V and 5 bases at J, leaving 3 bases unmatched. The V gene's germline CDR1 is DFQATT and CDR2 SNEGSKA (reference sequence). The CDR3 is 12 amino acids. CDR3 sequence reads: CSAWTSGDEQYF. In DNA form, the CDR3 reads TGCAGTGCTTGGACTAGCGGCGACGAGCAGTACTTC.

This clonotype showed up just a few times. J is TRBJ2-7 and V is TRBV4-2, with D possibly matching TRBD2 (5 bases). The CDR3 length is 14 residues. V was pared by 1 base and J by 2 bases, with 9 bases between. Germline CDR1 reads LGHNA; CDR2 reads YNFKEQ. CDR3 loop: CASSQARGAYEQYF. The CDR3 DNA reads as TGTGCCAGCAGCCAAGCCCGGGGTGCCTACGAGCAGTACTTC.

This clonotype was seen a few times. The V gene is TRBV5-1, the J gene TRBJ2-7, with 9 bases identical to TRBD1. The ends lost 4 bases at V and 2 bases at J; junction bases unmatched: 4. Germline V gene data show CDR1 as SGHRS and CDR2 as YFSETQ. The CDR3 is 14 amino acids. The CDR3: CASSGGQGTYEQYF. CDR3 in DNA: TGCGCCAGCAGCGGGGGACAGGGCACCTACGAGCAGTACTTC. The whole variable domain, filled in from reference TRBV5-1 and TRBJ2-7, reads KAGVTQTPRYLIKTRGQQVTLSCSPISGHRSVSWYQQTPGQGLQFLFEYFSETQRNKGNFPGRFSGRQFSNSRSEMNVSTLELGDSALYLCASSGGQGTYEQYFGPGTRLTVT.

In its sample, this clonotype was seen a few times. The germline gene is not matched at one end of the junction; a read error may be the cause. V and J are TRBV7-2 and TRBJ2-3, with D perhaps matching TRBD2 (5 bases). The CDR3 is made up of 15 amino acids. Germline V gives CDR1 SGHTA, CDR2 FQGNSA. The DNA of the CDR3 is TGTGCCAGCAGTCAAGGACTGGCTCACACAGATTCGCAGTATTTT. It codes for CASSQGLAHTDSQYF.

CDR3 nucleotide sequence: TGTGCCAGCAGCCCTAGTCCCGGAGAGACCCAGTACTTC. Residues: CASSPSPGETQYF. The chain employs TRBV7-2 and TRBJ2-5; no clear D gene. The CDR3 consists of 13 residues. The V gene's germline CDR1 is SGHTA and CDR2 FQGNSA. Trimming left V 5 bases short and J 4 bases short, with 11 bases between.

This rearrangement joins TRBV7-3 to TRBJ2-1; 7 positions agree with TRBD1. The CDR3 runs 15 residues. Germline V gives CDR1 SGHTA, CDR2 FQGTGA. The junction had 7 bases not matched to a gene; V was cut back by 2 bases and J by 6 bases. The CDR3 loop is CASSLLRGPGNEQFF. CDR3 in DNA: TGTGCCAGCAGCTTATTAAGGGGGCCTGGCAATGAGCAGTTCTTC.

The DNA for the CDR3 is TGCGCCAGCAGCCCCCTGGGCGGCGGGGTTATCAATGAGCAGTTCTTC. It codes for CASSPLGGGVINEQFF. The chain joins TRBV4-3 to TRBJ2-1, with D maybe TRBD2 (6 bases). Looked up from germline, CDR1 is LGHNA and CDR2 is YSLEER. This CDR3 spans 16 amino acids. The V end lost 4 bases, the J end lost 6 bases, and 19 bases lay between the germline ends.

Ten or more counts support this clonotype. The chain is built from TRBV5-1 and TRBJ2-1; 9 positions match TRBD1. V shed 3 bases, J shed 7 bases, and the junction held 11 bases outside the gene matches. The CDR3 loop spans 16 amino acids. Germline CDR1 and CDR2: SGHRS and YFSETQ. CDR3 sequence reads: CASSSSAQGAKNEQFF. The DNA of the CDR3 is TGCGCCAGCAGCTCGAGCGCACAGGGGGCTAAGAATGAGCAGTTCTTC.

This clonotype has ten or more counts. The chain combines TRBV5-6 with TRBJ2-2; TRBD2 is a possible D gene (6 bases). Germline lookup yields CDR1 SGHDT and CDR2 YYEEEE. The CDR3 totals 16 residues. Trimming took off 1 base at V and 1 base at J, with 11 bases between the two ends. For the CDR3, the DNA is TGTGCCAGCAGCTTGTACGGGAGCGGGAACACCGGGGAGCTGTTTTTT. Translation: CASSLYGSGNTGELFF.

This clonotype was counted only a few times. The chain carries TRBV10-3 and TRBJ2-7; TRBD1 agrees at 7 bases. V shed 6 bases and J 8 bases; nucleotides not matched to a gene: 10. The germline V gene encodes CDR1 ENHRY and CDR2 SYGVKD. CDR3 length: 13 amino acids. The CDR3 coding sequence is TGTGCCATCAGACCCGGGACAGCGCGTCAGCAGTACTTC. This codes for CAIRPGTARQQYF.

J is TRBJ2-7 and V is TRBV27; no reliable D call. V was trimmed by 1 base and J by 0 bases, leaving 7 bases between them. This CDR3 comprises 14 residues. Germline CDR1 is MNHEY and CDR2 is SMNVEV (reference sequence). CDR3 sequence reads: CASSLWANSYEQYF. The CDR3 DNA is TGTGCCAGCAGTTTATGGGCCAACTCCTACGAGCAGTACTTC.

This clonotype has a count of ten or more. The chain joins TRBV5-1 to TRBJ2-1; D possibly corresponds to TRBD1 (8 bases). Germline V gives CDR1 SGHRS, CDR2 YFSETQ. The CDR3 has 15 residues. With 7 bases removed from V and 1 base from J, the gap between germline ends came to 15 bases. The CDR3 DNA is TGCGCCAGCGGGAGCGGGACAGGTTCCTACAATGAGCAGTTCTTC. It specifies CASGSGTGSYNEQFF.

This clonotype has at least ten counts. This chain uses TRBV5-6 with TRBJ2-1; possible D gene TRBD2, 6 bases. CDR1 is SGHDT and CDR2 is YYEEEE in the germline V gene. The CDR3 has 16 amino acids. V was clipped by 0 bases and J by 3 bases, with 13 bases between them. The CDR3 protein is CASSLGSLTSYNEQFF. The CDR3 DNA sequence: TGTGCCAGCAGCTTGGGGTCCCTGACTAGCTACAATGAGCAGTTCTTC.

The J gene is TRBJ1-1, the V gene TRBV5-1, with D perhaps TRBD1 (5 bases). The length of the CDR3 is 14 residues. Trimming removed 0 bases from V and 3 bases from J, with 9 bases in between. CDR1 and CDR2 (germline): SGHRS, YFSETQ. CDR3 nucleotides: TGCGCCAGCAGCTTGGAGTGGGGGTACACTGAAGCTTTCTTT. As protein: CASSLEWGYTEAFF. Full variable domain (rest looked up from reference TRBV5-1 and TRBJ1-1): KAGVTQTPRYLIKTRGQQVTLSCSPISGHRSVSWYQQTPGQGLQFLFEYFSETQRNKGNFPGRFSGRQFSNSRSEMNVSTLELGDSALYLCASSLEWGYTEAFFGQGTRLTVV.

In its sample, this clonotype was seen many times. The chain combines TRBV7-9 with TRBJ1-5, with D perhaps matching TRBD1 (6 bases). CDR3 length: 15 amino acids. The germline gives CDR1 SEHNR, CDR2 FQNEAQ (reference sequence). Between the trimmed V and J ends, which lost 1 base and 4 bases, there was a span of 11 bases. The CDR3 region has the DNA TGTGCCAGCAGCTTAGTTTGGACAGAGAATCAGCCCCAGCATTTT. Its translation: CASSLVWTENQPQHF.

In its sample, this clonotype was seen a few times. This chain joins TRBV6-5 and TRBJ2-2; D may be TRBD1 (6 bases). CDR3 length: 15 amino acids. CDR1 MNHEY and CDR2 SVGAGI come from the germline V gene. V gave up 2 bases and J gave up 1 base, with 8 bases separating them. CDR3 loop: CASSYRTVNTGELFF. CDR3 in DNA: TGTGCCAGCAGTTACCGGACAGTGAACACCGGGGAGCTGTTTTTT.

This clonotype was recorded a few times. The chain recombines TRBV20-1 with TRBJ2-3, with TRBD2 matching over 13 bases. CDR3 length equals 17 residues. J was trimmed by 4 bases and V by 0 bases; bases with no gene match: 7. Germline CDR1 and CDR2: DFQATT and SNEGSKA (reference sequence). Here the CDR3 DNA reads TGCAGTGCTAGAGATATCGGACTAGCGGGAGTGCCAGATACGCAGTATTTT. As protein: CSARDIGLAGVPDTQYF.

V gene TRBV20-1 combines with J gene TRBJ2-7; TRBD1 aligns across 7 bases. From germline, CDR1 is DFQATT and CDR2 SNEGSKA (reference sequence). V dropped 4 bases and J dropped 2; count of bases not matched to a gene: 11. CDR3 length equals 15 residues. In DNA, the CDR3 is TGCAGTGCTAACCCGCAGACAGGGTCGCCCTACGAGCAGTACTTC. It codes for CSANPQTGSPYEQYF.